The rows below give T cell receptor beta chains drawn from one sample of a study of cytomegalovirus exposure and HLA in healthy donors. Data came from immunoSEQ multiplex PCR; TCRdb stores just in-frame clones and leaves some out. The sample comprises under 200,000 clones, around three quarters of which are singletons, and around 2% rests with the top ten. Sample: PBMCs. The receptors stem from a woman younger than 45 in good health and CMV-seropositive. The CDR3 runs from the conserved cysteine through the conserved F or W. Each record gives: CDR3 protein, J gene, V gene, D gene, CDR3 length. D genes are given only for firm matches.

CDR3 protein: CASSPFLEAFF
J gene: TRBJ1-1
V gene: TRBV5-8
D gene: NA
CDR3 length: 11

CDR3 protein: CASSLAGTAEAFF
J gene: TRBJ1-1
V gene: TRBV5-5
D gene: NA
CDR3 length: 13

CDR3 protein: CASSPLLTTDTQYF
J gene: TRBJ2-3
V gene: TRBV6-6
D gene: NA
CDR3 length: 14

CDR3 protein: CASSWTPGDTEAFF
J gene: TRBJ1-1
V gene: TRBV5-1
D gene: NA
CDR3 length: 14

CDR3 protein: CASSQGGGDSEKLFF
J gene: TRBJ1-4
V gene: TRBV4-3
D gene: TRBD1
CDR3 length: 15

CDR3 protein: CASSPPSGRITGELFF
J gene: TRBJ2-2
V gene: TRBV7-2
D gene: TRBD2
CDR3 length: 16

CDR3 protein: CASSYLDTQYF
J gene: TRBJ2-3
V gene: TRBV6-5
D gene: NA
CDR3 length: 11

CDR3 protein: CASSRGQIYNEQFF
J gene: TRBJ2-1
V gene: TRBV5-6
D gene: TRBD1
CDR3 length: 14

CDR3 protein: CASGRTGMESGANVLTF
J gene: TRBJ2-6
V gene: TRBV12-5
D gene: TRBD1
CDR3 length: 17

CDR3 protein: CASSIVEQRAEAFF
J gene: TRBJ1-1
V gene: TRBV19
D gene: NA
CDR3 length: 14

CDR3 protein: CASSRSMLGSTEAFF
J gene: TRBJ1-1
V gene: TRBV18
D gene: NA
CDR3 length: 15

CDR3 protein: CASSGGQKNTEAFF
J gene: TRBJ1-1
V gene: TRBV7-2
D gene: TRBD1
CDR3 length: 14

CDR3 protein: CASSRGSNQPQHF
J gene: TRBJ1-5
V gene: TRBV5-5
D gene: NA
CDR3 length: 13

CDR3 protein: CASSPVRLAGGLSEQFF
J gene: TRBJ2-1
V gene: TRBV11-2
D gene: TRBD2
CDR3 length: 17

CDR3 protein: CASSLTGQPYNEQFF
J gene: TRBJ2-1
V gene: TRBV9
D gene: TRBD1
CDR3 length: 15

CDR3 protein: CASSSIIEDYGYTF
J gene: TRBJ1-2
V gene: TRBV7-9
D gene: NA
CDR3 length: 14

CDR3 protein: CASSVAGGLETQYF
J gene: TRBJ2-5
V gene: TRBV9
D gene: TRBD1
CDR3 length: 14

CDR3 protein: CASSLSRSGASYEQYF
J gene: TRBJ2-7
V gene: TRBV27
D gene: TRBD2
CDR3 length: 16

CDR3 protein: CASSLGRGSTDTQYF
J gene: TRBJ2-3
V gene: TRBV11-3
D gene: NA
CDR3 length: 15

CDR3 protein: CASSPRGKWGNEQFF
J gene: TRBJ2-1
V gene: TRBV7-2
D gene: NA
CDR3 length: 15

CDR3 protein: CAWSVTRRPDEKLFF
J gene: TRBJ1-4
V gene: TRBV30
D gene: NA
CDR3 length: 15

CDR3 protein: CAWRISGRGRVNYGYTF
J gene: TRBJ1-2
V gene: TRBV30
D gene: NA
CDR3 length: 17

CDR3 protein: CASSLSGGAITGANVLTF
J gene: TRBJ2-6
V gene: TRBV28
D gene: TRBD1
CDR3 length: 18

CDR3 protein: CAINEPGQEQYF
J gene: TRBJ2-7
V gene: TRBV10-3
D gene: TRBD1
CDR3 length: 12

CDR3 protein: CATAGSWQGSYEQYF
J gene: TRBJ2-7
V gene: TRBV10-3
D gene: NA
CDR3 length: 15

CDR3 protein: CASRGQTLSNEQFF
J gene: TRBJ2-1
V gene: TRBV6-1
D gene: TRBD1
CDR3 length: 14

CDR3 protein: CASSPFDRDNEAFF
J gene: TRBJ1-1
V gene: TRBV6-5
D gene: NA
CDR3 length: 14

CDR3 protein: CAISSGAEAFF
J gene: TRBJ1-1
V gene: TRBV10-3
D gene: NA
CDR3 length: 11

CDR3 protein: CASSLGRSTNEQFF
J gene: TRBJ2-1
V gene: TRBV7-2
D gene: NA
CDR3 length: 14